The clone carrying this T cell receptor beta chain came up once. The target antigen is unknown. The sample's treatment: approximately nine-day PBMC culture with coronavirus spike peptide pools or control peptides (ViraFEST assay). V lost 6 bases and J lost 0; bases outside the gene matches: 18. This CDR3 has 19 amino acids. Germline CDR1 reads MNHEY; CDR2 reads SMNVEV (reference sequence). An Oncomine TCR Beta short-read assay was used to sequence the DNA from cultured CD4+ T cells. TCRdb ran MiXCR on the PCR reads and lists one entry per CDR3 protein. This sample carries about 16,000 distinct CDR3 sequences, around half of them seen once, and the ten largest clones take around 21%. These data originate in a study of vaccination and CD4 T cells after COVID-19.

The receptor's source is a human donor who had recovered from COVID-19. J is TRBJ1-1 and V is TRBV27, with 8 bases aligning to TRBD1. Sequencing used CD4+ T cells from blood, cultured in vitro, obtained before SARS-CoV-2 vaccination. CDR3 residues: CASRTPTDREVYMNTEAFF. The CDR3 DNA reads as TGTGCCAGCAGGACCCCAACGGACAGGGAAGTTTATATGAACACTGAAGCTTTCTTT.